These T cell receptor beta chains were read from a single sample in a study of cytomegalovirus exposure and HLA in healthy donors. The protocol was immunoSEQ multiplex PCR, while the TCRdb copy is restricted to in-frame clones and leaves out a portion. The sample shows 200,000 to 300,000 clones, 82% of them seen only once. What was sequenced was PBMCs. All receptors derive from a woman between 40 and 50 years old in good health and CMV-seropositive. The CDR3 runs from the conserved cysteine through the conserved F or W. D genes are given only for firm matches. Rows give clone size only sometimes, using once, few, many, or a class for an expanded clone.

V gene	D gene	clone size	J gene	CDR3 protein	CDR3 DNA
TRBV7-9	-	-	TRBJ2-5	CASSPNSLQETQYF	TGTGCCAGCAGCCCCAACAGTCTCCAAGAGACCCAGTACTTC
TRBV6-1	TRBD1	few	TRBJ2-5	CASSGTGGLETQYF	TGTGCCAGCAGCGGGACAGGGGGCCTTGAGACCCAGTACTTC
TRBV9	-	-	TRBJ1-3	CASSVVGFSGNTIYF	TGTGCCAGCAGCGTAGTCGGGTTCTCTGGAAACACCATATATTTT
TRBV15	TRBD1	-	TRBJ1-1	CATSRKPGGGTEAFF	TGTGCCACCAGCAGAAAACCAGGGGGAGGCACTGAAGCTTTCTTT
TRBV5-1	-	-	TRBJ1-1	CASSLLDIVNTEAFF	TGCGCCAGCAGCTTATTGGACATTGTGAACACTGAAGCTTTCTTT
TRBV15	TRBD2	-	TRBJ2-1	CATSRQRELYNEQFF	TGTGCCACCAGCAGACAGCGGGAACTATACAATGAGCAGTTCTTC
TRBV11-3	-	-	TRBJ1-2	CASSFRGHDGYTF	TGTGCCAGCAGCTTTAGGGGACACGATGGCTACACCTTC
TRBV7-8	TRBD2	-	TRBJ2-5	CASSLRRTSGAGGTQYF	TGTGCCAGCAGCTTACGTAGGACTAGCGGTGCCGGGGGGACCCAGTACTTC
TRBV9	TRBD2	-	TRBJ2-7	CASSVEGLAGHEQYF	TGTGCCAGCAGCGTGGAGGGACTAGCGGGCCACGAGCAGTACTTC
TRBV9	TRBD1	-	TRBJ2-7	CASSPGQRSPGEQYF	TGTGCCAGCAGCCCGGGACAGAGATCTCCTGGCGAGCAGTACTTC
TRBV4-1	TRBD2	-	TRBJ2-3	CASSPPRPRGGDTSTDTQYF	TGCGCCAGCAGCCCCCCCAGGCCCCGCGGGGGGGATACTAGCACAGATACGCAGTATTTT
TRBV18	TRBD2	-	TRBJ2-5	CASSPPNLAGLKETQYF	TGTGCCAGCTCACCACCCAACCTAGCGGGACTGAAGGAGACCCAGTACTTC
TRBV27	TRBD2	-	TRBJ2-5	CASRLTGTSGGQGTQYF	TGTGCCAGCAGACTAACGGGGACTAGCGGAGGCCAAGGGACCCAGTACTTC
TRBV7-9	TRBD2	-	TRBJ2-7	CSSSLTTGTNRIAEQYF	TGTTCCAGCAGCTTAACGACCGGGACTAATCGGATAGCCGAGCAGTACTTC
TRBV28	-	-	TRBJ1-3	CASSFPPDSSGNTIYF	TGTGCCAGCAGTTTCCCCCCGGACAGCTCTGGAAACACCATATATTTT
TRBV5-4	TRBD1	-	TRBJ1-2	CASSPGGARGLYGYTF	TGTGCCAGCAGCCCCGGAGGGGCCAGGGGGCTGTATGGCTACACCTTC
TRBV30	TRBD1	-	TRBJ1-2	CAWSVGTGAYGYTF	TGTGCCTGGAGTGTTGGGACAGGGGCCTATGGCTACACCTTC
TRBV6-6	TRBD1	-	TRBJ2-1	CASSYETGSYNEQFF	TGTGCCAGCAGTTACGAGACAGGGTCCTACAATGAGCAGTTCTTC
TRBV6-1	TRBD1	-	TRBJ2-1	CASNPGQGFHNEQFF	TGTGCCAGCAACCCGGGACAGGGATTCCACAATGAGCAGTTCTTC
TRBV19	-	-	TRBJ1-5	CASAGLYSNQPQHF	TGTGCCAGTGCGGGCCTTTATAGCAATCAGCCCCAGCATTTT
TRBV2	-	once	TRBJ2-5	CASKSGAETQYF	TGTGCCAGCAAGTCAGGGGCAGAGACCCAGTACTTC
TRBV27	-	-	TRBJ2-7	CASSLSGSEQYF	TGTGCCAGCAGTTTGTCGGGATCCGAGCAGTACTTC
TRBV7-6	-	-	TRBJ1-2	CASSVQQGLGYTF	TGTGCCAGCAGCGTCCAACAGGGATTGGGCTACACCTTC
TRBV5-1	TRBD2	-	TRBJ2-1	CASSLDGGDGNEQFF	TGCGCCAGCAGCTTGGACGGGGGGGACGGGAATGAGCAGTTCTTC
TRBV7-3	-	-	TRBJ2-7	CASSYDPGSEQYF	TGTGCCAGCAGCTATGACCCTGGGAGCGAGCAGTACTTC
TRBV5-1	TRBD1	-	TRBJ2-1	CASSLGHKTGRSYNEQFF	TGCGCCAGCAGCTTGGGCCACAAGACAGGGAGATCCTACAATGAGCAGTTCTTC
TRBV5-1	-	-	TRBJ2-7	CASSFEGSKNGYEQYF	TGCGCCAGCAGCTTTGAGGGCAGTAAAAATGGGTACGAGCAGTACTTC
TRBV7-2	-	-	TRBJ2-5	CASSSQGRGLKETQYF	TGTGCCAGCAGCTCCCAGGGGCGGGGACTAAAAGAGACCCAGTACTTC
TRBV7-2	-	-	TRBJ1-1	CASRRGGNTEAFF	TGTGCCAGCAGGCGCGGGGGGAACACTGAAGCTTTCTTT
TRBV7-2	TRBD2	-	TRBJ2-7	CASSPLAGGREQYF	TGTGCCAGCAGCCCACTAGCGGGAGGCCGGGAGCAGTACTTC
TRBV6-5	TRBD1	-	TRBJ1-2	CASRQGGYGYTF	TGTGCCAGCAGACAGGGGGGCTATGGCTACACCTTC
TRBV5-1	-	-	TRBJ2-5	CASSLAGIEETQYF	TGCGCCAGCAGCTTGGCCGGGATCGAAGAGACCCAGTACTTC
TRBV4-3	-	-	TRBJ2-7	CASSQELLSAYEQYF	TGCGCCAGCAGCCAAGAGCTCCTATCTGCCTACGAGCAGTACTTC
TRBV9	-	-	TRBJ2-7	CASSAGSDNAYEQYF	TGTGCCAGCAGCGCCGGGTCGGACAATGCCTACGAGCAGTACTTC
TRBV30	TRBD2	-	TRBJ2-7	CAWRDSGSYEQYF	TGTGCCTGGAGGGATAGCGGGTCCTACGAGCAGTACTTC
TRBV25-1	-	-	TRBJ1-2	CASRRGNYGYTF	TGTGCCAGCAGACGAGGGAACTATGGCTACACCTTC
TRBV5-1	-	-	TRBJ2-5	CASRNSGVQETQYF	TGCGCCAGCCGCAACTCCGGGGTTCAAGAGACCCAGTACTTC
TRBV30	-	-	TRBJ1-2	CAWSAGLRWNGYTF	TGTGCCTGGAGTGCAGGACTGCGATGGAATGGCTACACCTTC
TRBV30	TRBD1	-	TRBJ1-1	CAWSQGVNTEAFF	TGTGCCTGGTCACAGGGGGTTAACACTGAAGCTTTCTTT
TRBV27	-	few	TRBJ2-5	CASSRGPQETQYF	TGTGCCAGCAGTAGGGGTCCCCAAGAGACCCAGTACTTC
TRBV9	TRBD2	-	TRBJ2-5	CASSPRGGQETQYF	TGTGCCAGCAGCCCCCGGGGGGGGCAAGAGACCCAGTACTTC
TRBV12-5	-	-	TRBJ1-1	CASIRSGLNTEAFF	TGTGCTAGCATTCGTAGTGGGCTGAACACTGAAGCTTTCTTT
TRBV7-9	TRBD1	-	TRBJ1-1	CASSLGAGQGYVNTEAFF	TGTGCCAGCAGCCTCGGGGCGGGACAGGGGTATGTGAACACTGAAGCTTTCTTT
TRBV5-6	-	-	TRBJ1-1	CASSTPSDRNTEAFF	TGTGCCAGCAGCACCCCATCGGACAGAAACACTGAAGCTTTCTTT
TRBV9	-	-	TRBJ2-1	CASSPRADNEQFF	TGTGCCAGCAGCCCTCGAGCCGACAATGAGCAGTTCTTC
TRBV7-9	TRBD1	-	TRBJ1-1	CASSFDRGALTEAFF	TGTGCCAGCAGCTTCGACAGGGGAGCTCTCACTGAAGCTTTCTTT
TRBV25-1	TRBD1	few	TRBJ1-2	CASSASTGSDGYTF	TGTGCCAGCAGTGCGTCGACAGGGAGTGATGGCTACACCTTC
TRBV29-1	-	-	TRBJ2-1	CSVLRLIDRANEQFF	TGCAGCGTACTCCGCCTAATAGACAGAGCCAATGAGCAGTTCTTC